The sequence of this T cell receptor beta chain was determined in a study of Graves' ophthalmopathy and Graves' hyperthyroidism. Amplification targeted the TCR beta CDR3 regions, with RNA transcripts as the source material. HTBI-primed RT-PCR formed the first round, and a multiplex PCR formed the second. Using its own MiXCR run on the multiplex PCR reads, TCRdb lists one record per CDR3 protein. This table holds more than 1,000,000 distinct CDR3 sequences, about two fifths found once. The authors enrolled newly diagnosed hyperthyroidism patients aged 18 to 65 with under 2 months' duration. The germline V gene has CDR1 ENHRY and CDR2 SYGVKD. The junction had 8 bases not matched to a gene; V was cut back by 6 bases and J by 6 bases. The CDR3 consists of 14 residues.

This TCR derives from an adult man with Graves' hyperthyroidism. The chain has TRBV10-3 and TRBJ2-3; the match to TRBD2 covers 8 bases. Sequencing was performed on peripheral blood or thyroid tissue (not recorded which). Here the CDR3 DNA reads TGTGCCATCAGGGGACTAGGCAGTGGCGATACGCAGTATTTT. Protein: CAIRGLGSGDTQYF.